This TCR beta chain was sequenced for a study of cytotoxic CD8 clonotypes in ibrutinib-treated CLL. Study-wide context: Patients attained roughly 25 partial and 2 complete responses; at median around 68 months, roughly 15 remained remitted while some 12 progressed. Sequencing produced an average of about 260,000 productive templates and more than 90,000 productive rearrangements per sample. Study-level results: Among the clonotypes, public ones were uncommon and contracted or held stable on treatment. Circulating CD8+ T-cell counts were tracked by baseline clonality, which exceeded that of age-matched healthy donors.

Sequencing used immunoSEQ multiplex PCR; TCRdb keeps in-frame clones, though not all of them. The table records about 140,000 clones, 85% to 95% of them present only once. On this clone: Antigen unknown.

The starting material was PBMCs, obtained after 12 months of ibrutinib treatment. The receptor's source is a human donor with chronic lymphocytic leukemia.

As DNA, the CDR3 is TGCGCCAGCAGCCACGGGACAGGGGTCGGCTACGAGCAGTACTTC. It is translated as CASSHGTGVGYEQYF. The rearrangement uses TRBV5-1 and TRBJ2-7; 10 bases fit TRBD1. After removal of 4 bases from V and 3 bases from J, the junction contained 7 bases not matched to a gene. Germline V gene data show CDR1 as SGHRS and CDR2 as YFSETQ. This CDR3 region has 15 residues. Full variable domain (remainder filled in from reference TRBV5-1 and TRBJ2-7): KAGVTQTPRYLIKTRGQQVTLSCSPISGHRSVSWYQQTPGQGLQFLFEYFSETQRNKGNFPGRFSGRQFSNSRSEMNVSTLELGDSALYLCASSHGTGVGYEQYFGPGTRLTVT.